Sequencing of this TCR beta chain was carried out in a study of graft-versus-host responses after intestinal transplantation. CDR3 length equals 14 residues. Germline CDR1 and CDR2: MGHRA and YSYEKL. TCRdb's copy holds only in-frame clones and misses some; the assay was immunoSEQ multiplex PCR. The table shows more than 50,000 clones, with 89% occurring only once. Graft-derived tissue was subjected to processing to liberate intraepithelial and lamina propria lymphocytes. Concerning this clone: Germline and junction disagree at one end, which may indicate a read error.

The origin of this receptor is a human patient who received an intestinal transplant, so some T cells may come from the graft donor. The chain is built from TRBV4-1 and TRBJ2-7; no clear D gene. The source material was ileum tissue, sampled 350 to 400 days after transplant. The CDR3 sequence: CASSQEAVYYEQYF. The DNA of the CDR3 is TGTGCCAGCAGCCAAGAAGCCGTGTACTACGAGCAGTACTTC.